What follows is one TCR beta chain and its context. Its cognate antigen is unknown. CDR3 length: 13 amino acids. V was clipped by 3 bases and J by 8 bases; unmatched bases: 4. CDR1 is SGHTA, CDR2 FQGNSA, per germline. This entry comes from a study of cytotoxic CD8 clonotypes in ibrutinib-treated CLL. As for the study in general: After a median of 68 months, roughly 14 patients stayed remitted and approximately 12 progressed; responses had been partial in 24 and complete in 2.

Clones were sequenced by immunoSEQ multiplex PCR, and TCRdb holds only the in-frame ones, with some missing. The table includes 85,000 or so clones, roughly 77% detected once. Notes on the study in general: For progressing versus sustained-remission patients, sampling times were not the same. Patients had baseline clonality above age-matched healthy donors, and this clonality moved with circulating CD8+ T-cell counts.

The receptor was derived from a human donor with chronic lymphocytic leukemia. This chain uses TRBV7-2 with TRBJ2-1; 7 bases are a match to TRBD1. Sample: PBMCs, taken after 12 months of ibrutinib treatment. The CDR3 region has the DNA TGTGCCAGCAGCTTTCGACAGGGAGATGAGCAGTTCTTC. It is translated as CASSFRQGDEQFF.